The rows below give T cell receptor beta chains drawn from one sample of a study of T cell repertoires in aging, cancer and after chemotherapy. TCRdb passed the multiplex PCR reads through MiXCR, listing each CDR3 protein once. Among around 3,000 distinct CDR3 sequences, about 24% were seen once, and the ten largest hold roughly 9%. The specimen was blood. The receptors stem from a human donor with a solid tumor. Both conserved end residues are part of each CDR3. Each record gives: D gene, V gene, J gene, clone size, CDR3 protein, CDR3 DNA. The D gene is left open where the match is weak. Size values are once, few and many counts, or a class for expanded clones, and some rows have none.

D: NA
V: TRBV5-1
J: TRBJ1-2
size: NA
CDR3: CASRQEGAYGYTF
DNA: TGCGCCAGCAGGCAAGAGGGCGCCTATGGCTACACCTTC

D: TRBD1
V: TRBV29-1
J: TRBJ2-3
size: large
CDR3: CSARTTGQGSTDTQYF
DNA: TGCAGCGCCAGGACGACTGGACAGGGGAGCACAGATACGCAGTATTTT

D: NA
V: TRBV20-1
J: TRBJ2-5
size: few
CDR3: CSAMRMPAQETQYF
DNA: TGCAGTGCTATGCGAATGCCAGCGCAAGAGACCCAGTACTTC

D: NA
V: TRBV6-6
J: TRBJ1-5
size: NA
CDR3: CASSGAESQRQHF
DNA: TGTGCCAGCAGTGGAGCTGAGAGTCAGCGCCAGCATTTT

D: NA
V: TRBV6-4
J: TRBJ1-4
size: few
CDR3: CASTSDGNEKLFF
DNA: TGTGCCAGCACCTCGGACGGTAATGAAAAACTGTTTTTT

D: TRBD1
V: TRBV19
J: TRBJ1-6
size: few
CDR3: CASSTASGTGNSPLHF
DNA: TGTGCCAGTAGTACCGCCTCCGGGACAGGGAATTCACCCCTCCACTTT

D: NA
V: TRBV28
J: TRBJ2-5
size: NA
CDR3: CASSFPSIRSRQETQYF
DNA: TGTGCCAGCAGTTTCCCCTCCATCCGATCCCGCCAAGAGACCCAGTACTTC

D: NA
V: TRBV7-6
J: TRBJ1-1
size: NA
CDR3: CASSLPQGKAFF
DNA: TGTGCCAGCAGCTTACCGCAGGGTAAAGCTTTCTTT

D: TRBD1
V: TRBV5-4
J: TRBJ2-6
size: NA
CDR3: CASSPTGGVSGANVLTF
DNA: TGTGCCAGCAGTCCTACAGGGGGCGTTTCTGGGGCCAACGTCCTGACTTTC

D: TRBD1
V: TRBV7-3
J: TRBJ2-5
size: NA
CDR3: CASSPGQRETQYF
DNA: TGTGCCAGCAGTCCGGGACAGCGAGAGACCCAGTACTTC

D: NA
V: TRBV6-5
J: TRBJ1-1
size: NA
CDR3: CASSLKGPDTEAFF
DNA: TGTGCCAGCAGCCTAAAGGGGCCCGACACTGAAGCTTTCTTT

D: NA
V: TRBV28
J: TRBJ1-1
size: NA
CDR3: CASSQGLGAFF
DNA: TGCGCCAGCAGCCAGGGACTTGGAGCTTTCTTT

D: TRBD1
V: TRBV5-1
J: TRBJ1-1
size: NA
CDR3: CASSLRDRGGGTEAFF
DNA: TGCGCCAGCAGCTTACGGGACAGGGGAGGGGGCACTGAAGCTTTCTTT

D: TRBD1
V: TRBV24-1
J: TRBJ2-5
size: NA
CDR3: CATSDFARRTGRETQYF
DNA: TGTGCCACCAGTGATTTCGCGCGGCGGACAGGGCGGGAGACCCAGTACTTC

D: NA
V: TRBV6-5
J: TRBJ2-1
size: NA
CDR3: CASSYAMSRNEQFF
DNA: TGTGCCAGCAGTTACGCCATGTCGCGTAACGAGCAGTTCTTC

D: TRBD2
V: TRBV28
J: TRBJ2-1
size: few
CDR3: CASSSLLAGPYNEQFF
DNA: TGTGCCAGCAGTTCCCTACTAGCGGGGCCGTATAATGAGCAGTTCTTC

D: NA
V: TRBV28
J: TRBJ2-1
size: NA
CDR3: CASSPLQARSYNEQFF
DNA: TGTGCCAGCAGTCCGCTACAGGCGAGGTCCTACAATGAGCAGTTCTTC

D: TRBD2
V: TRBV27
J: TRBJ2-3
size: NA
CDR3: CASRAAGGDTQYF
DNA: TGTGCCAGCCGGGCAGCGGGAGGGGATACGCAGTATTTT

D: TRBD1
V: TRBV20-1
J: TRBJ1-3
size: few
CDR3: CSAGTVAPGNTIYF
DNA: TGCAGTGCGGGGACAGTCGCCCCTGGAAACACCATATATTTT

D: TRBD2
V: TRBV12-3/TRBV12-4
J: TRBJ2-7
size: NA
CDR3: CASSDGLAGSGGYEQYF
DNA: TGTGCCAGCAGTGACGGACTAGCTGGGAGTGGAGGCTACGAGCAGTACTTC

D: NA
V: TRBV28
J: TRBJ1-5
size: few
CDR3: CASGGDIGNQPQHF
DNA: TGTGCCAGCGGGGGGGACATAGGCAATCAGCCCCAGCATTTT

D: TRBD1
V: TRBV20-1
J: TRBJ2-7
size: medium-sized
CDR3: CSAVDRDRGYEQYF
DNA: TGCAGTGCTGTGGATCGGGACAGGGGTTACGAGCAGTACTTC

D: NA
V: TRBV20-1
J: TRBJ2-3
size: few
CDR3: CSARGGAGERGDTQYF
DNA: TGCAGTGCTAGAGGGGGGGCGGGAGAACGCGGCGATACGCAGTATTTT

D: NA
V: TRBV7-2
J: TRBJ1-5
size: few
CDR3: CASSELGGEGQPQHF
DNA: TGTGCCAGCAGTGAATTGGGGGGCGAGGGTCAGCCCCAGCATTTT

D: TRBD1
V: TRBV28
J: TRBJ1-1
size: NA
CDR3: CASSSRQGIMNTEAFF
DNA: TGTGCCAGCAGTTCCAGACAGGGGATCATGAACACTGAAGCTTTCTTT

D: NA
V: TRBV6-5
J: TRBJ2-6
size: NA
CDR3: CASSKAWADSGANVLTF
DNA: TGTGCCAGCAGTAAAGCTTGGGCTGACTCTGGGGCCAACGTCCTGACTTTC

D: NA
V: TRBV20-1
J: TRBJ2-7
size: few
CDR3: CSARDLRTAEQYF
DNA: TGCAGTGCTAGAGATCTCCGGACAGCCGAGCAGTACTTC

D: NA
V: TRBV11-3
J: TRBJ1-1
size: NA
CDR3: CASSLEDLMNTEAFF
DNA: TGTGCCAGCAGCTTAGAAGACCTCATGAACACTGAAGCTTTCTTT

D: NA
V: TRBV29-1
J: TRBJ2-5
size: large
CDR3: CSVVGGRAGSSYQETQYF
DNA: TGCAGCGTTGTAGGCGGTCGAGCGGGCAGCTCGTACCAAGAGACCCAGTACTTC

D: NA
V: TRBV6-1
J: TRBJ1-2
size: medium-sized
CDR3: CASSRLYDGYTF
DNA: TGTGCCAGCAGCCGTCTTTATGATGGCTACACCTTC

D: TRBD1
V: TRBV7-2
J: TRBJ1-2
size: NA
CDR3: CASSLGDRGRPGYTF
DNA: TGTGCCAGCAGCTTGGGTGACAGGGGGCGCCCTGGCTACACCTTC

D: NA
V: TRBV19
J: TRBJ1-1
size: few
CDR3: CASSGRLYADAFF
DNA: TGTGCCAGTAGTGGACGCTTATACGCTGACGCTTTCTTT

D: NA
V: TRBV30
J: TRBJ2-1
size: medium-sized
CDR3: CAWSNKGWSYNEQFF
DNA: TGTGCCTGGAGCAACAAGGGGTGGTCCTACAATGAGCAGTTCTTC

D: TRBD2
V: TRBV29-1
J: TRBJ2-1
size: large
CDR3: CSVGSTSGRRHNEQFF
DNA: TGCAGCGTTGGAAGTACTAGCGGGAGGAGGCACAATGAGCAGTTCTTC

D: NA
V: TRBV29-1
J: TRBJ1-5
size: large
CDR3: CSVGQGGNQPQHF
DNA: TGCAGCGTTGGTCAGGGAGGCAATCAGCCCCAGCATTTT

D: NA
V: TRBV28
J: TRBJ1-5
size: NA
CDR3: CASSRGRNNQPQHF
DNA: TGTGCCAGCAGCCGGGGACGGAACAATCAGCCCCAGCATTTT

D: NA
V: TRBV24-1
J: TRBJ1-2
size: few
CDR3: CATSDTYGYTF
DNA: TGTGCCACCAGTGACACCTATGGCTACACCTTC

D: NA
V: TRBV6-5
J: TRBJ2-5
size: medium-sized
CDR3: CASSYSAGTQETQYF
DNA: TGTGCCAGCAGTTACTCAGCAGGTACCCAAGAGACCCAGTACTTC

D: TRBD2
V: TRBV24-1
J: TRBJ2-5
size: few
CDR3: CATSDLQASGGTQYF
DNA: TGTGCCACCAGTGATTTGCAAGCTAGCGGAGGGACCCAGTACTTC

D: TRBD1
V: TRBV28
J: TRBJ1-2
size: NA
CDR3: CASSTGTGYGYTF
DNA: TGTGCCAGCAGTACCGGGACAGGCTATGGCTACACCTTC